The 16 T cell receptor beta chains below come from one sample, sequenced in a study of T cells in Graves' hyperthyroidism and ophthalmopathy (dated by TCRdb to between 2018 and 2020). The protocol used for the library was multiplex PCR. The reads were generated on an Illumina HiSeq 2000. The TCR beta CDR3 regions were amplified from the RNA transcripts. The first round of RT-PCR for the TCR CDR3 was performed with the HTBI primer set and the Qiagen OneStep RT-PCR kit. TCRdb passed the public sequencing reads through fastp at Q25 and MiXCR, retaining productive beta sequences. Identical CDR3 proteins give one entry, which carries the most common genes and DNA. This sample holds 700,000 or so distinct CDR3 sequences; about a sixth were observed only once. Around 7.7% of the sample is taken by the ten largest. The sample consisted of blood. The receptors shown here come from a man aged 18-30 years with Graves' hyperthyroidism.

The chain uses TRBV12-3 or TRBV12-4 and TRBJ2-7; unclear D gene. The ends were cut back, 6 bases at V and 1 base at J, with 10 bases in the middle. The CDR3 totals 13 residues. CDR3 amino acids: CASSSIPSYEQYF. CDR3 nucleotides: TGTGCCAGCAGCTCCATCCCATCCTACGAGCAGTACTTC.

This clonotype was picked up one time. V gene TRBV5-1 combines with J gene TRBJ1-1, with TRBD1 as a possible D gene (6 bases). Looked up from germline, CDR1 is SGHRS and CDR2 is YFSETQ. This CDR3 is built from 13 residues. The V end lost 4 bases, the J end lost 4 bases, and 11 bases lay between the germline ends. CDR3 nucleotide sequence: TGCGCCAGCAGCCATGGACAGAGCACTGAAGCTTTCTTT. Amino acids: CASSHGQSTEAFF.

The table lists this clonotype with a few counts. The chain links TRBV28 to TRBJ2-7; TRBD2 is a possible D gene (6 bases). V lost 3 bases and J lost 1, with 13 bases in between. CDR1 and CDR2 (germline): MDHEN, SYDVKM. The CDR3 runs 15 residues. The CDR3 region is CASSLLGGPSYEQYF. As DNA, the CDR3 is TGTGCCAGCAGTTTGTTGGGGGGACCGTCCTACGAGCAGTACTTC.

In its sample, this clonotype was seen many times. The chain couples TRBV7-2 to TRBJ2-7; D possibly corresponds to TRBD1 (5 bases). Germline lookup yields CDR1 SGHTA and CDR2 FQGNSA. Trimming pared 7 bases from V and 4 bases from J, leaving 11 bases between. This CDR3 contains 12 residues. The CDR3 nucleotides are TGTGCCAGCAAGGGGTCGGCTTACGAGCAGTACTTC. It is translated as CASKGSAYEQYF.

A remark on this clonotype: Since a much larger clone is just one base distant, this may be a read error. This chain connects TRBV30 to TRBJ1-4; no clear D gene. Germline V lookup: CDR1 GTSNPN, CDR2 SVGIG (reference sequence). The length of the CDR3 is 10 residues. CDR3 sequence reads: CPWSGEKLFF. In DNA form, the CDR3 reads TGTCCCTGGTCAGGCGAAAAACTGTTTTTT.

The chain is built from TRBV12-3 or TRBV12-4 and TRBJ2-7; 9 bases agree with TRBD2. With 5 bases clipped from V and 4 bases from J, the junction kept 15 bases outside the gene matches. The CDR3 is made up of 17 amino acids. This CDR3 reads CASSPSGGGGFRYEQYF. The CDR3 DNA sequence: TGTGCCAGCAGTCCCTCGGGCGGGGGGGGATTCCGGTACGAGCAGTACTTC.

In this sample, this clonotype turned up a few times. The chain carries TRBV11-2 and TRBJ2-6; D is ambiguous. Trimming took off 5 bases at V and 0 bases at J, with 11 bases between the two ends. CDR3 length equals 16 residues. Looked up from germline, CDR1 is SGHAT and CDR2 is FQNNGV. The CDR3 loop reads CASSPTPPSGANVLTF. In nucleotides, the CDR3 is TGTGCCAGCAGCCCTACGCCCCCCTCTGGGGCCAACGTCCTGACTTTC.

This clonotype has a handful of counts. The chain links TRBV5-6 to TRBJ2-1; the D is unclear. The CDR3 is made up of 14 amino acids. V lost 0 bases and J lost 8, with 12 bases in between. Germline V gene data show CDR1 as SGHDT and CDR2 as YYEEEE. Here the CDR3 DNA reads TGTGCCAGCAGCTTGGTGCCGCAGGTCCATGAGCAGTTCTTC. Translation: CASSLVPQVHEQFF.

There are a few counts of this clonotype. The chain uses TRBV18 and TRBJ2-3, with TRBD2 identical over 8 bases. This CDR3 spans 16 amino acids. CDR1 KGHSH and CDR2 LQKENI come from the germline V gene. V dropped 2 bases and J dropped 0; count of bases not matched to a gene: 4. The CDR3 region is CASSPEAGVSTDTQYF. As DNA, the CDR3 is TGTGCCAGCTCACCAGAAGCGGGGGTTAGCACAGATACGCAGTATTTT.

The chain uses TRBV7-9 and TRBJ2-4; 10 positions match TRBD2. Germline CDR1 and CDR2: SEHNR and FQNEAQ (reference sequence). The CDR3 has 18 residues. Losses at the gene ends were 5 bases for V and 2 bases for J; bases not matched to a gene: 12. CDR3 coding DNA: TGTGCCAGCAGCCCACACCACAGCGGGAGGGAATCCAAAAACATTCAGTACTTC. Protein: CASSPHHSGRESKNIQYF.

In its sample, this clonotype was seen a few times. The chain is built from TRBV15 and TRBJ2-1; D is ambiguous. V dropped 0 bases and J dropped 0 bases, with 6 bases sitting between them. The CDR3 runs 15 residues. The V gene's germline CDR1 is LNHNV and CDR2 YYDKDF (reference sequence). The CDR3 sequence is CATSRDPSSYNEQFF. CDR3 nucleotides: TGTGCCACCAGCAGAGATCCGAGCTCCTACAATGAGCAGTTCTTC. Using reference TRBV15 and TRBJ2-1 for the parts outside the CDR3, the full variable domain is DAMVIQNPRYQVTQFGKPVTLSCSQTLNHNVMYWYQQKSSQAPKLLFHYYDKDFNNEADTPDNFQSRRPNTSFCFLDIRSPGLGDTAMYLCATSRDPSSYNEQFFGPGTRLTVL.

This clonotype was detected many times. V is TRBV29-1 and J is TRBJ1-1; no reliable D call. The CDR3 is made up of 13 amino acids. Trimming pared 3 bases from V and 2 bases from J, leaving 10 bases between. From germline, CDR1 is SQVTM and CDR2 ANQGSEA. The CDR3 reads CSVDMEVNTEAFF. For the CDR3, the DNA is TGCAGCGTTGATATGGAAGTTAACACTGAAGCTTTCTTT.

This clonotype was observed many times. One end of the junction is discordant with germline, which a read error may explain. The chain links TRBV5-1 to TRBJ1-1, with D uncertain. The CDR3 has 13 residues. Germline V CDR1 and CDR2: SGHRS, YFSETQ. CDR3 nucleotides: TGTGCCAGCAGTTTAGTGGGTGGCGGTGAAGCTTTCTTT. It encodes CASSLVGGGEAFF.

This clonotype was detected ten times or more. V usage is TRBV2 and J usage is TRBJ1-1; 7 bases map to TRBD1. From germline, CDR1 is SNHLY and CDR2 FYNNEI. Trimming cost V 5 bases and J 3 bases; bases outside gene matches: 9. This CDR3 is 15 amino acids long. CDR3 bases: TGTGCCAGCAGTCGGGTTCTTGACAGGGACACTGAAGCTTTCTTT. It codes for CASSRVLDRDTEAFF.

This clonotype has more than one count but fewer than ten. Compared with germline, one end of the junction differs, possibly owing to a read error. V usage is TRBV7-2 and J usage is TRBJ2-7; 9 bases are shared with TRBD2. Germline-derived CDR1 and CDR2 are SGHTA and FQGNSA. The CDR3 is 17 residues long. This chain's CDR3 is CASSFGLLAGGSYGQYF. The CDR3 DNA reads TGTGCCAGCAGCTTTGGGTTACTGGCGGGAGGGTCCTACGGGCAGTACTTC.

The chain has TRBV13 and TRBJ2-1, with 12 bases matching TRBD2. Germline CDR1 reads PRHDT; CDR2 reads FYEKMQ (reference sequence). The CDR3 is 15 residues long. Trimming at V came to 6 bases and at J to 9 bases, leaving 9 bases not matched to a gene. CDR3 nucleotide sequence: TGTGCCAGCAGTCCTCTAGCGGGAGGGCCCTTTGAGCAGTTCTTC. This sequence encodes CASSPLAGGPFEQFF.